This paragraph reports one T cell receptor beta chain. What it binds is not known. From germline, CDR1 is SGHNT and CDR2 YYREEE (reference sequence). The CDR3 covers 13 residues. The germline V and J ends were trimmed by 0 bases and 7 bases, with 8 bases remaining between them. This specimen belongs to a study of shared clonotypes between healthy human individuals. General study points: A handful of donors shared around 5.1% of their naive CD4 clonotypes.

Some clones are missing from TCRdb's copy, which holds only in-frame ones; the method was immunoSEQ multiplex PCR. Here the sample spans roughly 1,000,000 clones, approximately 80% being singletons. The sequencing sample was made of memory CD4+ T cells from PBMCs. Subset defined: CD45RA-negative fraction. The chain combines TRBV5-4 with TRBJ2-1; D remains unclear. This clonotype was obtained from a man younger than 35 in good health. Some clones in this sample may be carry-over from other donors' samples. The chain's CDR3 is CASSLGGPNEQFF. CDR3 nucleotides: TGTGCCAGCAGCTTGGGTGGGCCGAATGAGCAGTTCTTC.